These 7 T cell receptor beta chains came from one sample sequenced in a study of blood T cells in healthy people across ages. The second PCR ran roughly 7 to 12 cycles with a sample-barcoded 5' primer and J-beta primers. A single record per CDR3 protein comes from TCRdb applying MiXCR to the 5' RACE reads. The data hold more than 650,000 distinct CDR3 sequences, with 25% to 30% observed a single time. This same sample was also part of a study on T cells of mothers and their children.

Sequencing used blood. All receptors come from a boy aged 5-17 years in good health.

The gene calls are TRBV7-7 and TRBJ2-1; 8 bases match TRBD2. CDR1 and CDR2 from the germline V gene are SSHAT and FNYEAQ (reference sequence). This CDR3 has 18 amino acids. The junction had 19 bases not matched to a gene; V was cut back by 6 bases and J by 6 bases. CDR3 region: CASRQAVPAGDPANEQFF. CDR3 nucleotide sequence: TGTGCCAGCAGGCAAGCGGTCCCAGCGGGGGATCCCGCCAATGAGCAGTTCTTC.

The table lists this clonotype with a few counts. V gene TRBV3-1 combines with J gene TRBJ2-2; unclear D gene. V was cut by 3 bases and J by 2 bases, with 13 bases left in between. The CDR3 totals 16 residues. CDR1 and CDR2 (germline): LGHDT, YNNKEL (reference sequence). The CDR3 coding sequence is TGTGCCAGCAGCCAGAGTGGCAGGATCAACACCGGGGAGCTGTTTTTT. It is translated as CASSQSGRINTGELFF.

V and J are TRBV2 and TRBJ2-7, with TRBD2 identical over 7 bases. V was pared by 7 bases and J by 4 bases, with 16 bases of the junction left unmatched. Germline assignment: CDR1 SNHLY and CDR2 FYNNEI. CDR3 length: 16 residues. The CDR3 loop reads CASKSGGSDLGYEQYF. The CDR3 DNA sequence: TGTGCCAGCAAATCGGGAGGATCCGACCTGGGGTACGAGCAGTACTTC.

The chain has TRBV28 and TRBJ2-1, with TRBD2 matching 9 bases. Unmatched junction bases numbered 14, after V lost 5 bases and J lost 9 bases. There are 16 residues in the CDR3. CDR1 and CDR2 from the germline V gene are MDHEN and SYDVKM. Here the CDR3 reads CASSPSSGGGAFEQFF. In nucleotides, the CDR3 is TGTGCCAGCAGTCCCTCCTCTGGCGGGGGGGCCTTTGAGCAGTTCTTC.

This clonotype has a handful of counts. The chain employs TRBV9 and TRBJ1-4; 8 bases are a match to TRBD1. Losses at the gene ends were 0 bases for V and 5 bases for J; bases not matched to a gene: 6. CDR3 size: 16 residues. CDR1 and CDR2 (germline): SGDLS, YYNGEE. CDR3 DNA sequence: TGTGCCAGCAGCGTAGGGGACAGGTCGATAAATGAAAAACTGTTTTTT. Its protein product is CASSVGDRSINEKLFF.

This clonotype was picked up a small number of times. The chain joins TRBV20-1 to TRBJ2-5; no definite D call. Trimming pared 6 bases from V and 5 bases from J, leaving 13 bases between. CDR1 is DFQATT, CDR2 SNEGSKA, per germline (reference sequence). The CDR3 has 12 residues. CDR3 sequence: CSAALREETQYF. The CDR3 nucleotides are TGCAGTGCGGCCCTCAGAGAGGAGACCCAGTACTTC.

Of note for this clonotype: The junction does not match germline at one end; this may be a read error. This chain joins TRBV6-6 and TRBJ2-2, with D tentatively TRBD2 (5 bases). The germline gives CDR1 MNHNY, CDR2 SVGAGI (reference sequence). The length of the CDR3 is 13 residues. For the CDR3, the DNA is TGTGCCGGCAGACCTCGGGGAACCGGGGAGCTGTTTTTT. This encodes CAGRPRGTGELFF.